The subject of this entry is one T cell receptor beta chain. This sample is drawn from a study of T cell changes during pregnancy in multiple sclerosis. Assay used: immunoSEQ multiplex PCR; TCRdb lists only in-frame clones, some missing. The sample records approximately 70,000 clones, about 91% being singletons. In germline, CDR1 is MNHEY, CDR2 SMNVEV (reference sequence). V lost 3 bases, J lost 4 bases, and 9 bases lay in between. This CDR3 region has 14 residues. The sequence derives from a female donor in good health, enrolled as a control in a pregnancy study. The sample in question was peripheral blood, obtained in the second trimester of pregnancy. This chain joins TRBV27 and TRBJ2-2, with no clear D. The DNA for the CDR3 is TGTGCCAGCAGTTTTAGTACTGTCACCGGGGAGCTGTTTTTT. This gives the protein CASSFSTVTGELFF.